Sequencing of this T cell receptor beta chain was carried out in a study of blood T cell repertoires in COVID-19. Background on the study: Samples of COVID-19 (acute and convalescent) were obtained from the United States, Italy and Spain.

Original processing notes: Reference gene primer amplification gave nucleated cell count estimates. The repertoire was sequenced with immunoSEQ multiplex PCR; TCRdb's copy has only in-frame clones and lacks some. Clone size and the V and J calls come from that table; the DNA yielded D and trimming. This table has around 390,000 clones, around nine tenths appearing once. Germline lookup yields CDR1 SGHDT and CDR2 YYEEEE. V shed 4 bases, J shed 4 bases, and the junction held 10 bases outside the gene matches. This CDR3 region has 18 residues. This clone was found once. The sequenced sample was PBMCs or T cells enriched from blood (not recorded which). This rearrangement joins TRBV5-6 to TRBJ2-5; 16 nucleotides agree with TRBD2. The clonotype originates from a woman between 50 and 59 years old who had recovered from COVID-19. Written as DNA, the CDR3 is TGTGCCAGCAGCCCATGGGGACTAGCGGGGGGGCTGTCAGAGACCCAGTACTTC. It translates to CASSPWGLAGGLSETQYF.